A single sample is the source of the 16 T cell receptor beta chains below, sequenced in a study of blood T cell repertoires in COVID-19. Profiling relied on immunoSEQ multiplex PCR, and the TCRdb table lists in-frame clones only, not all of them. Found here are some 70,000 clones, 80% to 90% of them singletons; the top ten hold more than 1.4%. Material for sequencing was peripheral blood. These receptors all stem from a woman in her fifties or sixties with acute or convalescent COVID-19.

The DNA of the CDR3 is TGTGCCTGGAGTCTTACTAGCGGGGGATCCTACGAGCAGTACTTC. It is translated as CAWSLTSGGSYEQYF. V usage is TRBV30 and J usage is TRBJ2-7; TRBD2 aligns across 11 bases. The V and J ends lost 2 bases and 1 base, in that order; junction bases with no gene match: 4. The V gene's germline CDR1 is GTSNPN and CDR2 SVGIG (reference sequence). The CDR3 is made up of 15 amino acids.

CDR3: CASSLISSPNTGELFF. CDR3 nucleotides: TGCGCCAGCAGCTTGATTTCGTCCCCTAACACCGGGGAGCTGTTTTTT. This chain uses TRBV5-1 with TRBJ2-2; unclear D gene. Germline V CDR1 and CDR2: SGHRS, YFSETQ. The CDR3 sequence is 16 residues long. Trimming pared 1 base from V and 2 bases from J, leaving 12 bases between.

CDR3 nucleotides: TGTGCCAGCCGGTCGCTAGCGGGAGGCACAGATACGCAGTATTTT. Its translation is CASRSLAGGTDTQYF. J is TRBJ2-3 and V is TRBV3-1 (or the pseudogene TRBV3-2); 10 positions match TRBD2. Germline CDR1 is LGHDT and CDR2 is YNNKEL (reference sequence). The CDR3 contains 15 residues. With 8 bases clipped from V and 1 base from J, the junction kept 6 bases outside the gene matches.

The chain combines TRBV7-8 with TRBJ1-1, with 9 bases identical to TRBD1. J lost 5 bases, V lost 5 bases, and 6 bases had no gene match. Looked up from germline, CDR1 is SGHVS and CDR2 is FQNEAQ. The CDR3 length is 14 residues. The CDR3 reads CASSTGQGWTEAFF. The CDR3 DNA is TGTGCCAGCAGCACAGGACAGGGGTGGACTGAAGCTTTCTTT.

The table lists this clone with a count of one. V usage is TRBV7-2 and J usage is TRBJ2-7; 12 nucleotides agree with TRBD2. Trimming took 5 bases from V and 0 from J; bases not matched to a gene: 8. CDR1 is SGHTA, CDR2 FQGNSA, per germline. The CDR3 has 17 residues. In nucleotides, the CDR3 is TGTGCCAGCAGCCCTGGACTAGCGGGACTACTCTCCTACGAGCAGTACTTC. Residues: CASSPGLAGLLSYEQYF.

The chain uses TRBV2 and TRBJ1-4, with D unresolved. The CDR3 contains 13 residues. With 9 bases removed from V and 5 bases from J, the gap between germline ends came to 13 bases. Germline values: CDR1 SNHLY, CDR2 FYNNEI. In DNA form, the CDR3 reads TGTGCCAGGCCCGGCCCGCGGAATGAAAAACTGTTTTTT. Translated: CARPGPRNEKLFF.

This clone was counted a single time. The DNA of the CDR3 is TGTGCCAGCATCTTAGGGGGGACAGCCCCCTATGGCTACACCTTC. Translated, it gives CASILGGTAPYGYTF. This rearrangement joins TRBV28 to TRBJ1-2; 7 bases fit TRBD1. After removal of 7 bases from V and 4 bases from J, the junction contained 12 bases not matched to a gene. This CDR3 has 15 amino acids. Germline V lookup: CDR1 MDHEN, CDR2 SYDVKM.

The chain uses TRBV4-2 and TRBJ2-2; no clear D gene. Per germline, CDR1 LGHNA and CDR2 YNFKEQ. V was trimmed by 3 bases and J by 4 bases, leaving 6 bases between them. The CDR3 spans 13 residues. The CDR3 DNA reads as TGTGCCAGCAGCCACGGAGCCACCGGGGAGCTGTTTTTT. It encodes CASSHGATGELFF.

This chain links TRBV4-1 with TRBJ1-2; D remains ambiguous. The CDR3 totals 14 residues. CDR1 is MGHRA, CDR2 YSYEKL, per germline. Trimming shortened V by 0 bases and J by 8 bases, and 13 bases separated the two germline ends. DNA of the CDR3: TGCGCCAGCAGCCAAGATCCGGCAGGAACAGGCTACACCTTC. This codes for CASSQDPAGTGYTF.

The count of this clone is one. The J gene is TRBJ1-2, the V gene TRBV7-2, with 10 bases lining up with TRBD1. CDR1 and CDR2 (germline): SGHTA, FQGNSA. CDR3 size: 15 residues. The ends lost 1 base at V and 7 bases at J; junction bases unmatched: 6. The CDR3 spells CASSLVVGQGSGYTF. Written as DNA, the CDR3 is TGTGCCAGCAGCTTAGTTGTGGGACAGGGGAGTGGCTACACCTTC.

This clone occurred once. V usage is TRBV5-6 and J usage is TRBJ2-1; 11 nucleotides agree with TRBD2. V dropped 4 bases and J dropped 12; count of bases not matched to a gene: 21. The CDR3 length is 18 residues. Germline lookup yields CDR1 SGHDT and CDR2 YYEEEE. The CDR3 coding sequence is TGTGCCAGCAGCCAAACCCTGGGACTAGCGGAGTTATTCGTTGGGCAGTTCTTC. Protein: CASSQTLGLAELFVGQFF.

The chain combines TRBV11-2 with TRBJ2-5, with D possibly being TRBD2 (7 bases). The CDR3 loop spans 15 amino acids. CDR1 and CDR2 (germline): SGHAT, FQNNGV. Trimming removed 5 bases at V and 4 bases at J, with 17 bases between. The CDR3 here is CASSPRGAWGETQYF. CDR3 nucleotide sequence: TGTGCCAGCAGCCCCCGGGGGGCCTGGGGAGAGACCCAGTACTTC. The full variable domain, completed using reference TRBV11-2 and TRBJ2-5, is EAGVAQSPRYKIIEKRQSVAFWCNPISGHATLYWYQQILGQGPKLLIQFQNNGVVDDSQLPKDRFSAERLKGVDSTLKIQPAKLEDSAVYLCASSPRGAWGETQYFGPGTRLLVL.

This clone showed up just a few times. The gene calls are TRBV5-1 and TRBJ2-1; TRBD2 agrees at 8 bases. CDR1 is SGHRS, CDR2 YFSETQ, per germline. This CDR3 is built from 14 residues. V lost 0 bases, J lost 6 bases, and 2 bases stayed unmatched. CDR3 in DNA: TGCGCCAGCAGCTTGGAAACTAGCGGCAATGAGCAGTTCTTC. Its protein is CASSLETSGNEQFF.

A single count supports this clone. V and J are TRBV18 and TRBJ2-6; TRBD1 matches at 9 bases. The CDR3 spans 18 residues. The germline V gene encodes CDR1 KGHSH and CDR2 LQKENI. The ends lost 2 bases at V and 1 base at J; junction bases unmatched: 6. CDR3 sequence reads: CASSPKSGTGSGANVLTF. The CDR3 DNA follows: TGTGCCAGCTCACCAAAATCCGGGACAGGGTCTGGGGCCAACGTCCTGACTTTC.

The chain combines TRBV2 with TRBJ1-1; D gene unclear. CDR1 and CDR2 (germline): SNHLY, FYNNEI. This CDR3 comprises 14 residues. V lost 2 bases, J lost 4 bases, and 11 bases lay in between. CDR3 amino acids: CASSEIRESTEAFF. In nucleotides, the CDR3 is TGTGCCAGCAGTGAAATCCGGGAATCCACTGAAGCTTTCTTT.

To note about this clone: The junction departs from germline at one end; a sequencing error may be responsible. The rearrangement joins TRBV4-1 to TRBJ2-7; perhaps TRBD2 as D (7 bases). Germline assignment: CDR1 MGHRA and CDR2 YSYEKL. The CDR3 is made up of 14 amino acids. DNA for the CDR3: TGCGCCAGCGCTCGGGGGGCCAACTCCGACGAGCAGTACTTC. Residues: CASARGANSDEQYF.